Below, 19 T cell receptor beta chains from the same sample are listed, as sequenced in a study of blood T cells in healthy people across ages. It was with a sample-barcoded 5' primer and a J-beta primer mix that a second PCR of roughly 6 to 12 cycles was run. Using its own MiXCR run on the 5' RACE reads, TCRdb lists one record per CDR3 protein. Here the sample spans some 900,000 distinct CDR3 sequences, 25% to 35% being singletons. The sequenced sample was blood. These receptor sequences come from an elderly woman in good health.

The table lists this clonotype with many counts. The chain is built from TRBV18 and TRBJ2-3; no clear D. Trimming cost V 2 bases and J 6 bases, with 12 bases left between them. The CDR3 sequence is 14 residues long. CDR1 KGHSH and CDR2 LQKENI come from the germline V gene. This CDR3 is CASSPKAVGDTQYF. CDR3 DNA: TGTGCCAGCTCACCAAAGGCAGTGGGGGATACGCAGTATTTT. The full variable domain, in which reference TRBV18 and TRBJ2-3 provide the parts outside the CDR3, is NAGVMQNPRHLVRRRGQEARLRCSPMKGHSHVYWYRQLPEEGLKFMVYLQKENIIDESGMPKERFSAEFPKEGPSILRIQQVVRGDSAAYFCASSPKAVGDTQYFGPGTRLTVL.

V usage is TRBV28 and J usage is TRBJ2-2; perhaps D is TRBD1 or TRBD2 (6 bases each). V lost 10 bases and J lost 7, with 19 bases in between. The V gene's germline CDR1 is MDHEN and CDR2 SYDVKM. The CDR3 spans 14 residues. The CDR3 loop is CATSNQGRNGELFF. CDR3 nucleotide sequence: TGTGCCACCTCTAACCAGGGGAGGAACGGGGAGCTGTTTTTT.

V usage is TRBV6-4 and J usage is TRBJ2-1; 8 positions match TRBD2. The CDR3 is 16 amino acids. V was pared by 0 bases and J by 6 bases, with 7 bases of the junction left unmatched. From germline, CDR1 is MRHNA and CDR2 SNTAGT. The CDR3, as DNA: TGTGCCAGCAGTGACTCCGGGACGGGGGGGCCCAATGAGCAGTTCTTC. Protein product: CASSDSGTGGPNEQFF.

This clonotype was found a few times. The V and J genes are TRBV30 and TRBJ1-2; D may be TRBD1 (6 bases). The V gene's germline CDR1 is GTSNPN and CDR2 SVGIG (reference sequence). Trimming shortened V by 3 bases and J by 6 bases, and 11 bases separated the two germline ends. The CDR3 length is 12 residues. In DNA, the CDR3 is TGTGCCTGGAGGGACAGATCCCATGGCTACACCTTC. Translated, it gives CAWRDRSHGYTF.

The sample holds many counts of this clonotype. The chain employs TRBV6-1 and TRBJ2-7, with D perhaps matching TRBD1 or TRBD2 (6 bases each). The CDR3 is made up of 16 amino acids. Germline V lookup: CDR1 MNHNS, CDR2 SASEGT. V was trimmed by 8 bases and J by 5 bases, leaving 25 bases between them. The CDR3 DNA reads as TGTGCCAGCGGCCCCGGAGGGGGAAACCTTCCCCACGAGCAGTACTTC. It translates to CASGPGGGNLPHEQYF.

This clonotype appeared a few times. The rearrangement uses TRBV20-1 and TRBJ1-1; no clear D. The CDR3 contains 13 residues. CDR1 is DFQATT, CDR2 SNEGSKA, per germline (reference sequence). V was clipped by 8 bases and J by 6 bases, with 19 bases between them. This CDR3 is CSLRIRFLSEAFF. The CDR3 bases are TGCAGTTTGCGCATAAGATTCTTGTCTGAAGCTTTCTTT.

This clonotype was seen a handful of times. This clone may be a read error of a much larger clone one base away. The chain recombines TRBV7-2 with TRBJ2-5; 13 nucleotides line up with TRBD2. Germline CDR1 and CDR2: SGHTA and FQGNSA. J was trimmed by 2 bases and V by 0 bases; bases with no gene match: 6. This CDR3 comprises 18 residues. In DNA form, the CDR3 reads TGTGCCAGCAGCTTAGCACTAGCGGGGGGGCCTACTCAAGAGACCCAGTACTTC. It is translated as CASSLALAGGPTQETQYF.

This clonotype was picked up many times. The chain uses TRBV6-5 and TRBJ2-3, with 7 bases identical to TRBD2. The CDR3 sequence is 14 residues long. The V gene's germline CDR1 is MNHEY and CDR2 SVGAGI. After removal of 4 bases from V and 9 bases from J, the junction contained 10 bases not matched to a gene. The CDR3 sequence: CASSFGWNGGTQYF. CDR3 DNA: TGTGCCAGCAGTTTCGGATGGAACGGGGGGACGCAGTATTTT.

Of note for this clonotype: A much larger clone lies a single base off, so this may be a read error. The chain couples TRBV12-3 or TRBV12-4 to TRBJ2-5; D may be TRBD2 (6 bases). The V gene lost 5 bases and the J gene lost 7 bases, with 14 bases spanning the gap. The CDR3 length is 13 residues. This CDR3 reads CASSRRQEGTQYF. CDR3 DNA: TGTGCCAGCAGTCGACGGCAGGAGGGGACCCAGTACTTC.

As to this clonotype: A much larger clone differs by one base, so this may be a read error. V is TRBV7-8 and J is TRBJ2-1; D may be TRBD2 (7 bases). Germline V gives CDR1 SGHVS, CDR2 FQNEAQ. This CDR3 is built from 13 residues. The CDR3 coding sequence is TGTGGCAGCAGCTTAGGGGGGGCTGGACAGCAGTTCTTC. Translated, it gives CGSSLGGAGQQFF.

The chain has TRBV7-8 and TRBJ2-5; the D gene is possibly TRBD2 (5 bases). The CDR3 has 15 residues. Trimming took off 3 bases at V and 4 bases at J, with 15 bases between the two ends. Germline CDR1 is SGHVS and CDR2 is FQNEAQ. CDR3 amino acids: CASSFLSAGVETQYF. As DNA, the CDR3 is TGTGCCAGCAGCTTCCTATCTGCGGGCGTAGAGACCCAGTACTTC.

The rearrangement uses TRBV12-3 or TRBV12-4 and TRBJ1-1; TRBD1 might be the D (5 bases). V was cut by 6 bases and J by 6 bases, with 23 bases left in between. The CDR3 is made up of 16 amino acids. In DNA, the CDR3 is TGTGCCAGCAGCCGCACCCGATACTTGGACAACGCTGAAGCTTTCTTT. Translated: CASSRTRYLDNAEAFF.

As to this clonotype: This may be a read error, as it is one base from a much larger clone. The rearrangement uses TRBV7-2 and TRBJ2-1; possible D gene TRBD1, 6 bases. This CDR3 has 13 residues. Germline V gene sequence: CDR1 SGHTA, CDR2 FQGNSA. The V end was cut by 5 bases, the J end by 11 bases, with 16 bases between. In DNA, the CDR3 is TGTGCCAGCAGCCCGTCCCGGGACAACCAGCAGTTCTTC. Protein product: CASSPSRDNQQFF.

This clonotype was seen a handful of times. The chain has TRBV19 and TRBJ1-1; TRBD1 might be the D (5 bases). In germline, CDR1 is LNHDA, CDR2 SQIVND (reference sequence). The CDR3 contains 15 residues. V lost 2 bases, J lost 0 bases, and 10 bases lay in between. This CDR3 is CASSIQSGLNTEAFF. CDR3 nucleotide sequence: TGTGCCAGTAGTATACAGTCAGGGTTGAACACTGAAGCTTTCTTT. Based on the CDR3 plus reference TRBV19 and TRBJ1-1, the full variable domain is DGGITQSPKYLFRKEGQNVTLSCEQNLNHDAMYWYRQDPGQGLRLIYYSQIVNDFQKGDIAEGYSVSREKKESFPLTVTSAQKNPTAFYLCASSIQSGLNTEAFFGQGTRLTVV.

This clonotype was detected only a few times. The germline gene is not matched at one end of the junction; a read error may be the cause. CDR3 in amino acids: CASTYPGPTGELFF. Written as DNA, the CDR3 is TGTGCCAGCACTTACCCTGGGCCGACCGGGGAGCTGTTTTTT. The rearrangement links TRBV6-6 to TRBJ2-2; D remains unclear. The CDR3 is made up of 14 amino acids. Germline V gene data show CDR1 as MNHNY and CDR2 as SVGAGI (reference sequence).

This clonotype showed up many times. The V call is TRBV29-1, the J call TRBJ2-1; D ambiguous. V lost 1 base and J 2 bases, leaving 3 bases between the germline ends. CDR1 SQVTM and CDR2 ANQGSEA come from the germline V gene. The CDR3 totals 12 residues. This chain's CDR3 is CSVEGTYNEQFF. The CDR3 DNA is TGCAGCGTTGAAGGGACCTACAATGAGCAGTTCTTC.

This clonotype was seen repeatedly, ten times or more. CDR3 DNA: TGTGCCAGCAGTTCCCCTCCAAGGGTAAATGAGCAGTTCTTC. It yields the protein CASSSPPRVNEQFF. The J gene is TRBJ2-1, the V gene TRBV27; D is uncertain. Trimming removed 4 bases at V and 7 bases at J, with 14 bases between. Germline CDR1 and CDR2: MNHEY and SMNVEV (reference sequence). CDR3 size: 14 residues.

The rearrangement links TRBV9 to TRBJ2-4; D is perhaps TRBD1 or TRBD2 (6 bases each). The V end lost 0 bases, the J end lost 13 bases, and 20 bases lay between the germline ends. Germline CDR1 is SGDLS and CDR2 is YYNGEE. This CDR3 contains 15 residues. In DNA, the CDR3 is TGTGCCAGCAGCGTAGAGGGGGGCCCCACAGGACGGCAGTACTTC. Translation gives CASSVEGGPTGRQYF.

The sample holds many counts of this clonotype. The CDR3 is CASSRPGTSGADTQYF. The DNA for the CDR3 is TGTGCCAGCAGCCGGCCCGGGACTAGCGGGGCAGATACGCAGTATTTT. This sequence joins TRBV7-2 and TRBJ2-3; 13 nucleotides match TRBD2. The J segment lost 4 bases and the V segment lost 5 bases, leaving 6 bases of the junction unmatched. The CDR3 has 16 residues. Per the germline V gene, CDR1 is SGHTA and CDR2 is FQGNSA.